This entry lists 24 T cell receptor beta chains sequenced from one sample in a study of cytomegalovirus exposure and HLA in healthy donors (dated by TCRdb to about 2017). The receptor library was made with the immunoSEQ multiplex PCR assay. For the multiplex PCR, a mixture combining 60 forward primers for TCR Vbeta segments and 13 reverse primers for TCR Jbeta segments was used. TCRdb limited this immuneACCESS table to in-frame rearrangements with V and J called. A share of clones is missing; checked studies link under half to unresolved V genes, and the rest is unexplained. The table for this sample lists more than 100,000 clones; roughly 14% of them were counted only once. Under 2.5% of the sample is in the top ten clones. Sequencing used PBMCs. All receptors derive from a woman between 18 and 29 years old in good health and CMV-seronegative.

This chain links TRBV14 with TRBJ2-5; D not certain. Trimming stripped 5 bases from V and 5 bases from J, with 9 bases between. CDR1 and CDR2 from the germline V gene are SGHDN and FVKESK. The CDR3 has 12 residues. CDR3 nucleotide sequence: TGTGCCAGCAGCGGCAAGAGGGAGACCCAGTACTTC. Its protein product is CASSGKRETQYF.

CDR3 sequence (DNA): TGTGCCAGCAGTTACTCGAGGTCCGTAGATCAGCCCCAGCATTTT. This codes for CASSYSRSVDQPQHF. The V and J genes are TRBV6-6 and TRBJ1-5; D gene unclear. V gave up 0 bases and J gave up 5 bases, with 11 bases separating them. The CDR3 extends over 15 amino acids. Germline CDR1 is MNHNY and CDR2 is SVGAGI (reference sequence).

Concerning this clone: Additional DNA sequences in this sample encode the identical CDR3. V and J are TRBV6-5 and TRBJ1-1; D is perhaps TRBD1 (6 bases). V was cut by 8 bases and J by 3 bases, with 16 bases left in between. From germline, CDR1 is MNHEY and CDR2 SVGAGI. The CDR3 runs to 14 residues. CDR3 sequence reads: CASRPRRGDTEAFF. The CDR3 DNA reads TGTGCCAGCCGTCCCCGCAGGGGAGACACTGAAGCTTTCTTT.

The chain uses TRBV29-1 and TRBJ1-1; 8 bases line up with TRBD1. The CDR3 runs 14 residues. V shed 7 bases, J shed 1 base, and the junction held 8 bases outside the gene matches. The germline gives CDR1 SQVTM, CDR2 ANQGSEA. The DNA for the CDR3 is TGCAGCGCCGTCTCGACAGGGGCGAACACTGAAGCTTTCTTT. This sequence encodes CSAVSTGANTEAFF. Drawing the rest from reference TRBV29-1 and TRBJ1-1, the complete variable domain is SAVISQKPSRDICQRGTSLTIQCQVDSQVTMMFWYRQQPGQSLTLIATANQGSEATYESGFVIDKFPISRPNLTFSTLTVSNMSPEDSSIYLCSAVSTGANTEAFFGQGTRLTVV.

This clone was seen only a few times. The chain has TRBV9 and TRBJ2-7, with a weak D call TRBD1 (6 bases). The V end lost 4 bases, the J end lost 3 bases, and 17 bases lay between the germline ends. Germline-derived CDR1 and CDR2 are SGDLS and YYNGEE. CDR3 length equals 15 residues. Written as DNA, the CDR3 is TGTGCCAGCAGCTTCGAGGGGGAAATCGGCTACGAGCAGTACTTC. This sequence encodes CASSFEGEIGYEQYF.

This clone has only a few counts. This rearrangement joins TRBV6-1 to TRBJ2-5; TRBD2 matches 10 bases. Germline trimming cut 6 bases from V and 2 bases from J; bases unmatched to any gene: 3. The CDR3 is made up of 14 amino acids. Germline V CDR1 and CDR2: MNHNS, SASEGT. The CDR3 DNA follows: TGTGCCAGCAGGCCTAGCGGGGGACAAGAGACCCAGTACTTC. Protein: CASRPSGGQETQYF.

The sample holds a few counts of this clone. The V call is TRBV6-5, the J call TRBJ1-6, with 8 bases lining up with TRBD1. Per germline, CDR1 MNHEY and CDR2 SVGAGI. Germline trimming cut 8 bases from V and 6 bases from J; bases unmatched to any gene: 3. The CDR3 contains 13 residues. Here the CDR3 reads CASGGTGNSPLHF. The CDR3 nucleotides read TGTGCCAGCGGGGGGACAGGTAATTCACCCCTCCACTTT.

The J gene is TRBJ2-7, the V gene TRBV9; 9 nucleotides align to TRBD2. This CDR3 region has 16 residues. Losses at the gene ends were 0 bases for V and 4 bases for J; bases not matched to a gene: 8. The V gene's germline CDR1 is SGDLS and CDR2 YYNGEE. Here the CDR3 reads CASSVEGGRAGYEQYF. The CDR3 nucleotides read TGTGCCAGCAGCGTAGAGGGCGGGAGGGCCGGATACGAGCAGTACTTC.

A few counts support this clone. Written as DNA, the CDR3 is TGTGCCAGCAGCTTGGATGGGAGAGAAGACACCATATATTTT. Translation gives CASSLDGREDTIYF. The chain is built from TRBV5-4 and TRBJ1-3; D unclear. CDR3 size: 14 residues. The germline V gene has CDR1 SGHNT and CDR2 YYREEE (reference sequence). Between the trimmed V and J ends, which lost 0 bases and 8 bases, there was a span of 12 bases.

The chain employs TRBV30 and TRBJ2-1, with 8 positions matching TRBD1. This CDR3 contains 14 residues. Germline loops: CDR1 GTSNPN, CDR2 SVGIG (reference sequence). The ends lost 5 bases at V and 4 bases at J; junction bases unmatched: 7. CDR3 region: CAWVTGGTYNEQFF. CDR3 in DNA: TGTGCCTGGGTTACAGGGGGTACATACAATGAGCAGTTCTTC.

CDR3 region: CASIRGSTDTQYF. The CDR3 DNA follows: TGTGCCAGTATACGGGGGAGCACAGATACGCAGTATTTT. The chain uses TRBV6-1 and TRBJ2-3, with TRBD2 as a possible D gene (6 bases). Trimming removed 9 bases from V and 0 bases from J, with 10 bases in between. Germline V gene data show CDR1 as MNHNS and CDR2 as SASEGT. This CDR3 has 13 residues.

The chain uses TRBV15 and TRBJ2-2; D is perhaps TRBD2 (5 bases). V dropped 8 bases and J dropped 2 bases, with 9 bases sitting between them. Germline-derived CDR1 and CDR2 are LNHNV and YYDKDF (reference sequence). The CDR3 contains 13 residues. CDR3 residues: CATLPGNTGELFF. In DNA form, the CDR3 reads TGTGCCACCCTCCCGGGAAACACCGGGGAGCTGTTTTTT.

This clone was detected only a few times. V and J are TRBV5-1 and TRBJ2-7, with 10 bases matching TRBD2. This CDR3 region has 15 residues. Germline CDR1 SGHRS, CDR2 YFSETQ. V trimming: 4 bases; J trimming: 3 bases; junction bases outside the gene matches: 7. The CDR3 loop is CASSGTSGTIYEQYF. The CDR3 DNA reads TGCGCCAGCAGCGGAACTAGCGGGACGATCTACGAGCAGTACTTC.

This clone has only a few counts. The V call is TRBV2, the J call TRBJ2-3, with D perhaps TRBD1 (6 bases). The germline CDR1 and CDR2 sequences are SNHLY and FYNNEI. The CDR3 covers 13 residues. V was shortened by 7 bases and J by 3 bases, with 11 bases between the two germline ends. The CDR3 region is CASTVQGTDTQYF. The DNA for the CDR3 is TGTGCCAGCACCGTACAGGGAACAGATACGCAGTATTTT.

The sample holds many counts of this clone. The CDR3 region has the DNA TGTGCCAGCAGTGTCCTAGCGAGGGAGACCCAGTACTTC. Protein sequence: CASSVLARETQYF. The genes are TRBV2 and TRBJ2-5; the D gene is possibly TRBD2 (6 bases). This CDR3 contains 13 residues. Germline V gene data show CDR1 as SNHLY and CDR2 as FYNNEI. Between the trimmed V and J ends, which lost 4 bases and 5 bases, there was a span of 11 bases.

This clone was seen a few times. The rearrangement uses TRBV2 and TRBJ2-7, with D possibly being TRBD2 (6 bases). Germline lookup yields CDR1 SNHLY and CDR2 FYNNEI. The CDR3 has 14 residues. V shed 7 bases and J shed 3 bases, with 16 bases lying between them. CDR3 DNA sequence: TGTGCCAGCAATCGGCCGGGAGAAGGCTACGAGCAGTACTTC. It specifies CASNRPGEGYEQYF. Based on the CDR3 plus reference TRBV2 and TRBJ2-7, the full variable domain is EPEVTQTPSHQVTQMGQEVILRCVPISNHLYFYWYRQILGQKVEFLVSFYNNEISEKSEIFDDQFSVERPDGSNFTLKIRSTKLEDSAMYFCASNRPGEGYEQYFGPGTRLTVT.

The chain links TRBV19 to TRBJ2-1; TRBD1 matches at 8 bases. CDR1 is LNHDA and CDR2 is SQIVND in the germline V gene (reference sequence). This CDR3 is 15 amino acids long. The V segment lost 3 bases and the J segment 3 bases; nucleotides outside the gene matches: 4. The CDR3 DNA follows: TGTGCCAGTAGTATCATTGACAGGGGCTACAATGAGCAGTTCTTC. It yields the protein CASSIIDRGYNEQFF.

The V call is TRBV9, the J call TRBJ2-3, with D possibly TRBD2 on 7 matching bases. Germline lookup yields CDR1 SGDLS and CDR2 YYNGEE. The CDR3 extends over 16 amino acids. Between the trimmed V and J ends, which lost 3 bases and 1 base, there was a span of 15 bases. CDR3 loop: CASSEGGGIGTDTQYF. The CDR3 DNA is TGTGCCAGCAGCGAGGGAGGGGGGATTGGCACAGATACGCAGTATTTT.

This clone was observed a few times. This rearrangement joins TRBV7-6 to TRBJ2-2, with 14 bases aligning to TRBD2. Trimming at V came to 0 bases and at J to 3 bases, leaving 6 bases not matched to a gene. The germline V gene has CDR1 SGHVS and CDR2 FNYEAQ. The CDR3 consists of 19 residues. CDR3: CASSLAWTSGGTYTGELFF. The CDR3 coding sequence is TGTGCCAGCAGCTTAGCTTGGACTAGCGGGGGGACCTACACCGGGGAGCTGTTTTTT.

In its sample, this clone was seen a few times. This chain joins TRBV4-1 and TRBJ2-7; the match to TRBD2 covers 13 bases. The germline V gene has CDR1 MGHRA and CDR2 YSYEKL. The junction had 0 bases not matched to a gene; V was cut back by 3 bases and J by 4 bases. The CDR3 is 14 amino acids. The DNA of the CDR3 is TGCGCCAGCAGCCAGGGACTAGCGGGGTACGAGCAGTACTTC. Amino acids: CASSQGLAGYEQYF.

This clone was found a few times. This rearrangement joins TRBV4-2 to TRBJ2-3; no clear D gene. The CDR3 covers 12 residues. The ends were cut back, 0 bases at V and 6 bases at J, with 4 bases in the middle. Germline CDR1 reads LGHNA; CDR2 reads YNFKEQ. The CDR3 DNA sequence: TGTGCCAGCAGCCAAGATCTTGATACGCAGTATTTT. This encodes CASSQDLDTQYF.

The rearrangement uses TRBV18 and TRBJ2-7; the match to TRBD1 covers 8 bases. Per germline, CDR1 KGHSH and CDR2 LQKENI. The CDR3 is 15 residues long. J lost 2 bases, V lost 6 bases, and 9 bases had no gene match. CDR3 amino acids: CASSTGQVFAYEQYF. DNA for the CDR3: TGTGCCAGCTCGACGGGACAGGTTTTTGCCTACGAGCAGTACTTC. Based on the CDR3 plus reference TRBV18 and TRBJ2-7, the full variable domain is NAGVMQNPRHLVRRRGQEARLRCSPMKGHSHVYWYRQLPEEGLKFMVYLQKENIIDESGMPKERFSAEFPKEGPSILRIQQVVRGDSAAYFCASSTGQVFAYEQYFGPGTRLTVT.

The chain is built from TRBV28 and TRBJ1-1, with 7 bases matching TRBD1. This CDR3 is built from 14 residues. V lost 8 bases, J lost 2 bases, and 8 bases stayed unmatched. The germline V gene has CDR1 MDHEN and CDR2 SYDVKM. This CDR3 is CASLEGARNTEAFF. In nucleotides, the CDR3 is TGTGCCAGCCTCGAGGGGGCGCGTAACACTGAAGCTTTCTTT.

There are a few counts of this clone. The genes are TRBV7-8 and TRBJ1-1; D possibly corresponds to TRBD1 (5 bases). Germline V gene sequence: CDR1 SGHVS, CDR2 FQNEAQ. The CDR3 runs to 19 residues. Trimming cost V 4 bases and J 0 bases, with 24 bases left between them. In DNA form, the CDR3 reads TGTGCCAGCAGCTCCTTGCTACAGGTTCCCTTTTGGTTGAACACTGAAGCTTTCTTT. Encoded protein: CASSSLLQVPFWLNTEAFF.